This T cell receptor (beta chain) was identified in a study of shared clonotypes between healthy human individuals. A word on this clone: Antigen unknown.

The study, taken as a whole, reports: Memory subsets generally showed smaller estimated richness than naive subsets did. Of the naive CD4 clonotypes, about 5% were shared across a few donors.

Roughly 200 ng DNA, tens of thousands of T cell genomes, went into each sorted-subset replicate PCR. The method was immunoSEQ multiplex PCR; TCRdb's version includes in-frame clones alone and lacks a portion of them. In the table there are around 690,000 clones, less than 95% of which are singletons. The CDR3 sequence is 17 residues long. In germline, CDR1 is SNHLY, CDR2 FYNNEI. V lost 4 bases and J lost 4; bases outside the gene matches: 12. The chain recombines TRBV2 with TRBJ2-1; TRBD2 matches at 8 bases. Material: memory CD8+ T cells from PBMCs. Noted subset: CD45RO+ cells pooled with CCR7-negative TemRA cells. The receptor was isolated from a man aged 18 to 29 in good health. Some clones in this sample may be carry-over from other donors' samples. CDR3 sequence (DNA): TGTGCCAGCAGTGTCTCCTATAGCGGGACGTTTTACAATGAGCAGTTCTTC. Its translation: CASSVSYSGTFYNEQFF.